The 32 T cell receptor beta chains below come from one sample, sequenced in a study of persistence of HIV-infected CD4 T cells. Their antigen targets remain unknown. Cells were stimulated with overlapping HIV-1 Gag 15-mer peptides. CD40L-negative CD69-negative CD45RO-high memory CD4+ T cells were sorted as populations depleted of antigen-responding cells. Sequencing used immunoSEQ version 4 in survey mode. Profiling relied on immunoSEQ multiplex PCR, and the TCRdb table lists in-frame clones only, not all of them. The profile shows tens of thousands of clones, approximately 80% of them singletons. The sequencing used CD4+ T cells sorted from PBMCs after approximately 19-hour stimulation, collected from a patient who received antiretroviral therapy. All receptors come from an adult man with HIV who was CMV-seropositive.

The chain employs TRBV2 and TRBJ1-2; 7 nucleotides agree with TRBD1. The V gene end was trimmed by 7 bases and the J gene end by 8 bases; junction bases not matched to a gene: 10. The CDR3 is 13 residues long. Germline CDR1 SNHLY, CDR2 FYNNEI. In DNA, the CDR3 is TGTGCCAGCACCTTCTCGAGGGGGCCGGGCTACACCTTC. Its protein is CASTFSRGPGYTF.

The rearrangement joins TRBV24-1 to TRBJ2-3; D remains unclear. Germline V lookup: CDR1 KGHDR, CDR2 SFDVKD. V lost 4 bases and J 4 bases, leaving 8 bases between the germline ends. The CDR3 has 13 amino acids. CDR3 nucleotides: TGTGCCACCAGTGACCTCTCGTCAGATACGCAGTATTTT. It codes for CATSDLSSDTQYF.

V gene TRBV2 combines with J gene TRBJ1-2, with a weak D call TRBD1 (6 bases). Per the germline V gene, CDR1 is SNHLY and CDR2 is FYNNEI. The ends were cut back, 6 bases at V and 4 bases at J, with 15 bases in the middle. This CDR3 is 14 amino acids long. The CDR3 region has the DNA TGTGCCAGCAGGGATTGGGGACAATCCTATGGCTACACCTTC. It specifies CASRDWGQSYGYTF.

The DNA of the CDR3 is TGCAGTGGGGACAGATTCTACGAGCAGTACTTC. Translating it yields CSGDRFYEQYF. The V and J genes are TRBV20-1 and TRBJ2-7; 7 bases align to TRBD1. V was clipped by 7 bases and J by 3 bases; unmatched bases: 3. The CDR3 extends over 11 amino acids. Germline assignment: CDR1 DFQATT and CDR2 SNEGSKA (reference sequence).

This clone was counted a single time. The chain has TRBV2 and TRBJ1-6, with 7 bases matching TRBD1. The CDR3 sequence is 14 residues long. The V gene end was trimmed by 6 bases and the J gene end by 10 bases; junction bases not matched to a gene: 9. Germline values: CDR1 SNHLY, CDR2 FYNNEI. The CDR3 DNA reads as TGTGCCAGCAGCGTTGGACAGGCGGGATCACCCCTCCACTTT. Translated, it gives CASSVGQAGSPLHF. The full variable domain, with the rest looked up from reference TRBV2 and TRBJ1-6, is EPEVTQTPSHQVTQMGQEVILRCVPISNHLYFYWYRQILGQKVEFLVSFYNNEISEKSEIFDDQFSVERPDGSNFTLKIRSTKLEDSAMYFCASSVGQAGSPLHFGNGTRLTVT.

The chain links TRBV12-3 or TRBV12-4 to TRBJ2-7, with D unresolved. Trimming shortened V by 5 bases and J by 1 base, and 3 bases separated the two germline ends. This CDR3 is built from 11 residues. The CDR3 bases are TGTGCCAGCAGTATATCCTACGAGCAGTACTTC. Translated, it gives CASSISYEQYF.

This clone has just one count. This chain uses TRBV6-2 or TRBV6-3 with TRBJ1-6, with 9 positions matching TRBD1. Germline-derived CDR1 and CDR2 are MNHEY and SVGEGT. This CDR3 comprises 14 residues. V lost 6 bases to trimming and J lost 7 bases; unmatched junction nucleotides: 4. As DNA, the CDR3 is TGTGCCAGCAGCCGGGACAGGGTAAATTCACCCCTCCACTTT. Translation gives CASSRDRVNSPLHF.

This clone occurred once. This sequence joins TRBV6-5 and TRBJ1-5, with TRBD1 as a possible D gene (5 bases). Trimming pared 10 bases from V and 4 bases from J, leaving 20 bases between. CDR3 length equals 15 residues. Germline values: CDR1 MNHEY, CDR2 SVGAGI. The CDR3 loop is CATRFPGRINQPQHF. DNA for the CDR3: TGTGCCACCAGATTTCCGGGACGGATTAATCAGCCCCAGCATTTT.

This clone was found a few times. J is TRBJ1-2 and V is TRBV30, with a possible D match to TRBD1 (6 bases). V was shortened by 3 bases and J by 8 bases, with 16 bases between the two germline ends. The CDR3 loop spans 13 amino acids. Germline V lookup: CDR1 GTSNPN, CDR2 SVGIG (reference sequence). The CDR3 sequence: CAWRGGSSGGYTF. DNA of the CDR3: TGTGCCTGGAGGGGGGGCTCATCGGGCGGCTACACCTTC.

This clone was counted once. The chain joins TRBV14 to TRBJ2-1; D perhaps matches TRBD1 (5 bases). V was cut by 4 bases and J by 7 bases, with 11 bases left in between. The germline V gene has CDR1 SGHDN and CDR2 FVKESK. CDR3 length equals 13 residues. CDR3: CASSLLGRNEQFF. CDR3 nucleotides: TGTGCCAGCAGCCTATTGGGGCGGAATGAGCAGTTCTTC.

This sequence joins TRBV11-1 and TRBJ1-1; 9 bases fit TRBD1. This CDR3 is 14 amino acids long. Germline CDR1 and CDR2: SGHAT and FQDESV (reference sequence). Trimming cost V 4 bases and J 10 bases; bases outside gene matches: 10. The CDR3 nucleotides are TGTGCCAGCAGCTATTACAGGGGGCCACTGACAGCTTTCTTT. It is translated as CASSYYRGPLTAFF.

CDR3 amino acids: CAWDMGVSEQYF. The CDR3 bases are TGTGCCTGGGACATGGGGGTGTCCGAGCAGTACTTC. The V gene is TRBV30, the J gene TRBJ2-7; D may match TRBD1 or TRBD2 (5 bases each). V dropped 5 bases and J dropped 6 bases, with 14 bases sitting between them. CDR3 length: 12 amino acids. CDR1 is GTSNPN, CDR2 SVGIG, per germline (reference sequence).

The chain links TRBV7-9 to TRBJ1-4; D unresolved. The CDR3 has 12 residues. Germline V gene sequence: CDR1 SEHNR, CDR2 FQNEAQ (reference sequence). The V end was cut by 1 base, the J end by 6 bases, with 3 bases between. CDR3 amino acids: CASSLDDEKLFF. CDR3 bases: TGTGCCAGCAGCTTAGACGATGAAAAACTGTTTTTT.

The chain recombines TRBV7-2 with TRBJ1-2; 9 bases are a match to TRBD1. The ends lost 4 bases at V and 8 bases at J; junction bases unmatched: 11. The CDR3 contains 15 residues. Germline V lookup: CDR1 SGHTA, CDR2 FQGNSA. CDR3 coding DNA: TGTGCCAGCAGCTCTGGGACAGGGAGGCCCCTCGGCTACACCTTC. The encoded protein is CASSSGTGRPLGYTF.

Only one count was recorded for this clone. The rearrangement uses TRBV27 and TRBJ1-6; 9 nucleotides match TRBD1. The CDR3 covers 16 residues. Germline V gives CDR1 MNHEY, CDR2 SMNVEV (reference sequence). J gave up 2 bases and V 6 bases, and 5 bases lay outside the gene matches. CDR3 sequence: CASSTGTGTYNSPLHF. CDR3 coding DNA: TGTGCCAGCAGCACCGGGACAGGGACCTATAATTCACCCCTCCACTTT.

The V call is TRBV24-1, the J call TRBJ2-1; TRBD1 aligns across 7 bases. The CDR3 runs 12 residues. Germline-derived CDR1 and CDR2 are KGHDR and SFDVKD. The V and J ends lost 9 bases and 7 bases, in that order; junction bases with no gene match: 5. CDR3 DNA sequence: TGTGCCACCGCCGGGACAGAGAATGAGCAGTTCTTC. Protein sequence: CATAGTENEQFF.

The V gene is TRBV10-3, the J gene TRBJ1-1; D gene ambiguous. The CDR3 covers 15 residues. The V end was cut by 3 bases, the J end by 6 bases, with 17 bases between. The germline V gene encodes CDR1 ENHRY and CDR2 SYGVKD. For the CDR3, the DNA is TGTGCCATCAGTGACCAGTTGGCAGGACGGGCTGAAGCTTTCTTT. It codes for CAISDQLAGRAEAFF.

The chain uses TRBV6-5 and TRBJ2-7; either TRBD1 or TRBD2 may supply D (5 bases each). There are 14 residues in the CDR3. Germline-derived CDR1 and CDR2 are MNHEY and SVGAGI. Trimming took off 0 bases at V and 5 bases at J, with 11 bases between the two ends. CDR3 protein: CASSYSRRDDEQYF. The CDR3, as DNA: TGTGCCAGCAGTTACTCGCGTAGGGACGACGAGCAGTACTTC.

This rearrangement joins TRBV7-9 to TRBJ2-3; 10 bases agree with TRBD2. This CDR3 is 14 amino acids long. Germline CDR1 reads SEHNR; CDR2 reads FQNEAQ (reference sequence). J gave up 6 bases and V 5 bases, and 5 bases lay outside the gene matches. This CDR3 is CASSPSGGADTQYF. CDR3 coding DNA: TGTGCCAGCAGCCCCAGCGGGGGGGCTGATACGCAGTATTTT. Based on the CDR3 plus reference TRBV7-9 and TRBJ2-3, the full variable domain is DTGVSQNPRHKITKRGQNVTFRCDPISEHNRLYWYRQTLGQGPEFLTYFQNEAQLEKSRLLSDRFSAERPKGSFSTLEIQRTEQGDSAMYLCASSPSGGADTQYFGPGTRLTVL.

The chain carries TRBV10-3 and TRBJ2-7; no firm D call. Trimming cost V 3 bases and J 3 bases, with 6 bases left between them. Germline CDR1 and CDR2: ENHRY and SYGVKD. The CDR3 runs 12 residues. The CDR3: CAISERSYEQYF. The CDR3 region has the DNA TGTGCCATCAGTGAAAGGAGCTACGAGCAGTACTTC.

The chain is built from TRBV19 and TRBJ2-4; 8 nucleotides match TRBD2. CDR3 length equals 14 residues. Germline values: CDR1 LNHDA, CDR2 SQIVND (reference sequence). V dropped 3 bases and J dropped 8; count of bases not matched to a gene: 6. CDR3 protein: CASSMAGGMDIQYF. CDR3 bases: TGTGCCAGTAGTATGGCGGGAGGTATGGACATTCAGTACTTC.

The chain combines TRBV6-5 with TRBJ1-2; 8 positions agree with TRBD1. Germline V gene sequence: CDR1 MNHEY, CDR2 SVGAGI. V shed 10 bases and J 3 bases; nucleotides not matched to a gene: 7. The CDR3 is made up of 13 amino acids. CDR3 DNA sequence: TGTGCCACCGGACAGGGAGGACACTATGGCTACACCTTC. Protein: CATGQGGHYGYTF.

Here the CDR3 reads CATSRGAFSNTGELFF. In DNA, the CDR3 is TGTGCCACCAGCAGAGGGGCATTCTCTAACACCGGGGAGCTGTTTTTT. V usage is TRBV15 and J usage is TRBJ2-2; D not resolved. The CDR3 consists of 16 residues. V gave up 1 base and J gave up 2 bases, with 11 bases separating them. Germline-derived CDR1 and CDR2 are LNHNV and YYDKDF (reference sequence).

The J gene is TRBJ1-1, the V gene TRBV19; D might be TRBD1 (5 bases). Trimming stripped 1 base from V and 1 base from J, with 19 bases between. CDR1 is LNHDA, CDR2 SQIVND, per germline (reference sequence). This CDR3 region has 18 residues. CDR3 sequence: CASSIVLGWRGENTEAFF. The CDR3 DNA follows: TGTGCCAGTAGTATAGTTCTTGGATGGAGGGGAGAGAACACTGAAGCTTTCTTT.

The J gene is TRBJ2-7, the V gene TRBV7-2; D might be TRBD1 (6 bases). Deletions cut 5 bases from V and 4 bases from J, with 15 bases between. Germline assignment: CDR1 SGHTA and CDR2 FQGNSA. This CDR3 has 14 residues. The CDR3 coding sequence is TGTGCCAGCAGCGCACAGGGTATGGGGTACGAGCAGTACTTC. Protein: CASSAQGMGYEQYF. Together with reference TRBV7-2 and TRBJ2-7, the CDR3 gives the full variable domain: GAGVSQSPSNKVTEKGKDVELRCDPISGHTALYWYRQSLGQGLEFLIYFQGNSAPDKSGLPSDRFSAERTGGSVSTLTIQRTQQEDSAVYLCASSAQGMGYEQYFGPGTRLTVT.

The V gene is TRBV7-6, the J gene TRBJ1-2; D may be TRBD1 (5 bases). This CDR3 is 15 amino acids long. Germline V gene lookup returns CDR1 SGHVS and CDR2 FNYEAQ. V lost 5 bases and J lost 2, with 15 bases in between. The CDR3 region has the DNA TGTGCCAGCAGCCCAGGACACCAGAGGAACTATGGCTACACCTTC. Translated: CASSPGHQRNYGYTF.

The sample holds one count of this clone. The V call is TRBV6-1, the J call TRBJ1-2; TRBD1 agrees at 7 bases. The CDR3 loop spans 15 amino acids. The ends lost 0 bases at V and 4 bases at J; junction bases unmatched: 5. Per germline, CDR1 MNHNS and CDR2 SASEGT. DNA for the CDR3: TGTGCCAGCAGTGAAGCGCGGAACAGGGGCTATGGCTACACCTTC. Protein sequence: CASSEARNRGYGYTF.

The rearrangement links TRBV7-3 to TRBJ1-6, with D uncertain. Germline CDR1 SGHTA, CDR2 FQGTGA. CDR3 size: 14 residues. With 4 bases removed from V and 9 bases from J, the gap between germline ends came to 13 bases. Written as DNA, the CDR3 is TGTGCCAGCAGCTCCGGAGGGCCGGGTTCACCCCTCCACTTT. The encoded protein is CASSSGGPGSPLHF.

CDR3 sequence (DNA): TGTGCCAGCAGTGAAGTTACCCGTTCCGGGGAGCTGTTTTTT. Residues: CASSEVTRSGELFF. This chain uses TRBV6-1 with TRBJ2-2; D gene ambiguous. The CDR3 is 14 residues long. Trimming removed 1 base at V and 6 bases at J, with 9 bases between. Germline V CDR1 and CDR2: MNHNS, SASEGT.

The CDR3 region is CASSQDPPDRLRTGELFF. The CDR3, as DNA: TGCGCCAGCAGCCAAGATCCCCCGGACAGGTTAAGGACCGGGGAGCTGTTTTTT. The chain has TRBV4-3 and TRBJ2-2, with TRBD1 identical over 7 bases. The CDR3 is 18 amino acids. The germline V gene encodes CDR1 LGHNA and CDR2 YSLEER. The trim removed 0 bases at V and 5 bases at J, leaving 12 bases unmatched.

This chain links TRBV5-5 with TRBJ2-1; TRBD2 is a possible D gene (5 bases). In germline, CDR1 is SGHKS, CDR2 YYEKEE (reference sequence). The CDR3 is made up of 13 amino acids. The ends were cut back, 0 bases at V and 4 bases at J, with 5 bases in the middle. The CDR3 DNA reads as TGTGCCAGCAGCTTGGGAGGGTACAATGAGCAGTTCTTC. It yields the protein CASSLGGYNEQFF.

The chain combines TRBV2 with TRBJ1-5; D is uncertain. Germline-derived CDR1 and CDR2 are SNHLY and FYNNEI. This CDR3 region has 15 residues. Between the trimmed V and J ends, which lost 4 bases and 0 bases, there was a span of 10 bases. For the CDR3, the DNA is TGTGCCAGCAGTGTAGAACAGACTAGCAATCAGCCCCAGCATTTT. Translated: CASSVEQTSNQPQHF.